This TCR beta chain is drawn from a study of shared clonotypes between healthy human individuals. This clone was seen only once. Clones were sequenced by immunoSEQ multiplex PCR, and TCRdb holds only the in-frame ones, with some missing. The sample includes about 1 million clones, around 74% of them seen just once. The germline gives CDR1 SGDLS, CDR2 YYNGEE. This CDR3 has 14 amino acids. V was pared by 2 bases and J by 8 bases, with 4 bases of the junction left unmatched. The sequence was obtained from a man younger than 35 in good health. What was sequenced was memory CD4+ T cells sorted from blood. Noted subset: CD45RA-negative fraction. The chain employs TRBV9 and TRBJ1-4; TRBD1 matches at 9 bases. This chain's CDR3 is CASSVDRGYEKLFF. The CDR3 DNA sequence: TGTGCCAGCAGCGTCGACAGGGGGTACGAAAAACTGTTTTTT.